Presented here are 6 T cell receptor beta chains from one specimen sequenced in a study of blood T cell repertoires in COVID-19. Measured with immunoSEQ multiplex PCR; TCRdb has only the in-frame clones, and not every one. The sample records about 95,000 clones, about 85% being singletons. The sequenced sample was peripheral blood. The receptor set was obtained from an elderly man with active or convalescent COVID-19.

V and J are TRBV6-1 and TRBJ2-7; 7 bases line up with TRBD1. Germline lookup yields CDR1 MNHNS and CDR2 SASEGT. The CDR3 length is 14 residues. Trimming took 3 bases from V and 2 from J; bases not matched to a gene: 4. CDR3 DNA: TGTGCCAGCAGTGAGTACAGGGGACCCTACGAGCAGTACTTC. Protein: CASSEYRGPYEQYF.

The chain recombines TRBV25-1 with TRBJ1-2; 8 nucleotides align to TRBD1. The germline gives CDR1 MGHDK, CDR2 SYGVNS. Trimming took 6 bases from V and 2 from J; bases not matched to a gene: 5. There are 14 residues in the CDR3. This CDR3 reads CASSAGGRNYGYTF. The CDR3, as DNA: TGTGCCAGCAGCGCAGGGGGCAGGAACTATGGCTACACCTTC.

The genes are TRBV25-1 and TRBJ1-2; D is possibly TRBD1 (6 bases). The CDR3 has 16 amino acids. V was clipped by 6 bases and J by 4 bases, with 21 bases between them. The germline CDR1 and CDR2 sequences are MGHDK and SYGVNS. The CDR3 DNA follows: TGTGCCAGCAGGGGGGCAGGGTACGGCTTTGGCTATGGCTACACCTTC. Protein sequence: CASRGAGYGFGYGYTF.

The V gene is TRBV11-3, the J gene TRBJ2-7; the match to TRBD1 covers 8 bases. Germline V gene lookup returns CDR1 SGHNT and CDR2 YENEEA. The V segment lost 5 bases and the J segment 3 bases; nucleotides outside the gene matches: 6. The CDR3 totals 14 residues. This CDR3 is CASSEGQGVYEQYF. In nucleotides, the CDR3 is TGTGCCAGCAGCGAAGGACAGGGTGTCTACGAGCAGTACTTC.

V usage is TRBV3-1 (or the pseudogene TRBV3-2) and J usage is TRBJ1-1; D is ambiguous. CDR3 length: 13 residues. The V gene lost 0 bases and the J gene lost 5 bases, with 7 bases spanning the gap. From germline, CDR1 is LGHDT and CDR2 YNNKEL (reference sequence). The CDR3: CASSQDSWTEAFF. DNA of the CDR3: TGTGCCAGCAGCCAAGATAGTTGGACTGAAGCTTTCTTT.

The chain recombines TRBV21-1 with TRBJ1-3. TRBV21-1 is described as a pseudogene. This CDR3 has 16 residues. CDR3 sequence reads: CASSTKGTQRGNTIYF. The CDR3 nucleotides read TGTGCCAGCAGCACTAAAGGGACTCAACGCGGAAACACCATATATTTT.